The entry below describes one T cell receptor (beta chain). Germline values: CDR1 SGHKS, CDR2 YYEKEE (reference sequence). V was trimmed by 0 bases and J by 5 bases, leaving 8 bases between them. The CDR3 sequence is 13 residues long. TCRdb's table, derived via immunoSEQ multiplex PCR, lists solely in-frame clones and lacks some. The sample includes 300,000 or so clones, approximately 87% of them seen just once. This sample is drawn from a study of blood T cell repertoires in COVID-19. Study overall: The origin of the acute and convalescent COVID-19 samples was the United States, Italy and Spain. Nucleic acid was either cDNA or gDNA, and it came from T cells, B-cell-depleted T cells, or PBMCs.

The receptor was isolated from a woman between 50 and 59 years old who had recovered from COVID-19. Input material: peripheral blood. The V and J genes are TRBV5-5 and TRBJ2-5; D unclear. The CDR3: CASSLGAEETQYF. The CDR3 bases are TGTGCCAGCAGCTTGGGCGCCGAGGAGACCCAGTACTTC.